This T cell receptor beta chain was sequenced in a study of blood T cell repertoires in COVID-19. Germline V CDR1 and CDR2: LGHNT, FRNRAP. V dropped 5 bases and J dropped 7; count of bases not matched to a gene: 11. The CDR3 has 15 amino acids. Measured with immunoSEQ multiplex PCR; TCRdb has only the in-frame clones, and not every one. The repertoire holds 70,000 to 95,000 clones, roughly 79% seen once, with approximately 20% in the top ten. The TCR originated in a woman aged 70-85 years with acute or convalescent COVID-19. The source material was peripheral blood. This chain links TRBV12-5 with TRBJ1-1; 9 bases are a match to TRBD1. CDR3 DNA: TGTGCTAGTGGTACCCCCCGGACAGGGGTGCATGAAGCTTTCTTT. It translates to CASGTPRTGVHEAFF.